This TCR beta chain was identified during a study of blood T cell repertoires in COVID-19. In the study overall: Spain, Italy and the United States supplied samples that represented acute and convalescent COVID-19.

Clones were sequenced by immunoSEQ multiplex PCR, and TCRdb holds only the in-frame ones, with some missing. The sample lists over 250,000 clones; about 89% were seen once. Trimming cost V 3 bases and J 7 bases, with 12 bases left between them. Germline CDR1 reads LNHDA; CDR2 reads SQIVND (reference sequence). The CDR3 has 13 amino acids. The study recruited people aged roughly 18 to 95 years across approximately 25 US areas. Cohorts were determined from participant-reported clinical history. The recovered donors of Cohort 3 showed two negative PCRs, clearance, or symptom resolution. The genes are TRBV19 and TRBJ2-5; D remains ambiguous. The TCR originated in a man in his forties who had recovered from COVID-19. Material: PBMCs or T cells enriched from blood (not recorded which). The CDR3 loop is CASSMEPRGTQYF. CDR3 coding DNA: TGTGCCAGTAGTATGGAACCGCGAGGGACCCAGTACTTC.